The present T cell receptor (beta chain) was sequenced within a study of cytomegalovirus exposure and HLA in healthy donors. Study-level findings and limits: TCR beta chains associated with HLA were, in a later analysis, more clonally expanded than equally common others. Among donors in an Asian-associated ancestry cluster, a later analysis reportedly found fewer N-insertions than the roughly 670-donor mean. Researchers left out some V segments, among them TRBV6-2 and TRBV6-3, as indistinguishable.

Nominally healthy donors were sampled, though unrecorded immune exposures were likely. Both 60 Vbeta primers and 13 Jbeta primers went into the PCR. Produced via immunoSEQ multiplex PCR; TCRdb's table is partial and in-frame only. The table lists hundreds of thousands of clones, 60% to 80% of them singletons, with over 3.5% in the top ten. V gave up 3 bases and J gave up 1 base, with 12 bases separating them. Per germline, CDR1 MGHRA and CDR2 YSYEKL. CDR3 length equals 15 residues. Worth noting for this clone: Antigen unknown.

The chain uses TRBV4-1 and TRBJ1-2, with D possibly matching TRBD1 (5 bases). The receptor was isolated from a male donor in good health and CMV-seronegative. Specimen: PBMCs. The CDR3 loop reads CASSQTDMSNYGYTF. As DNA, the CDR3 is TGCGCCAGCAGCCAGACGGACATGAGTAACTATGGCTACACCTTC.